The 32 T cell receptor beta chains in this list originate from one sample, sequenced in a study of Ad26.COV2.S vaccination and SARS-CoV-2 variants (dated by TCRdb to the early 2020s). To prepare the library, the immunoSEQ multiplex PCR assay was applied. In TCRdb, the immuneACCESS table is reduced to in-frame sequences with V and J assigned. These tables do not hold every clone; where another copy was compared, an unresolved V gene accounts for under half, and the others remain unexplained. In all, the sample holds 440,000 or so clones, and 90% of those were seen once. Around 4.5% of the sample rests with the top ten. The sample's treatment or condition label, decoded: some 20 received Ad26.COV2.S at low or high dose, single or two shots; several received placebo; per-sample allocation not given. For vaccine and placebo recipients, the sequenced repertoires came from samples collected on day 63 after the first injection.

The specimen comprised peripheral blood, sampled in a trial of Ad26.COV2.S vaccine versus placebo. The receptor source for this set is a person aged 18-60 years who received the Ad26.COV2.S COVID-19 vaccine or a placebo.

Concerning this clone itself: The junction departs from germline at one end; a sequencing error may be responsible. CDR3 bases: TGTGCCAGCAGCTCGACAGGGCCGGGACCCCAGGTCTTC. This gives the protein CASSSTGPGPQVF. The chain combines TRBV7-2 with TRBJ2-1; 7 nucleotides agree with TRBD1. Germline CDR1 SGHTA, CDR2 FQGNSA. The CDR3 is made up of 13 amino acids.

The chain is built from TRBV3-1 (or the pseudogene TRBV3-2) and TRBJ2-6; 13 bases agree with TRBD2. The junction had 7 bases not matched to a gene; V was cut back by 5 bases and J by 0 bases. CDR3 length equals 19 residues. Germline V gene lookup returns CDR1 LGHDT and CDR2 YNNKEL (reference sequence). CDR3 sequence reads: CASSFTSGRAPSGANVLTF. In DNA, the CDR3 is TGTGCCAGCAGCTTCACTAGCGGGAGGGCCCCCTCTGGGGCCAACGTCCTGACTTTC.

In DNA, the CDR3 is TGTGCCAGCAGCTTAGGGGCGGGGCCCCTCTACGAGCAGTACTTC. Protein product: CASSLGAGPLYEQYF. The chain carries TRBV11-3 and TRBJ2-7; D is perhaps TRBD2 (6 bases). This CDR3 spans 15 amino acids. Germline CDR1 reads SGHNT; CDR2 reads YENEEA. Trimming removed 1 base from V and 3 bases from J, with 13 bases in between.

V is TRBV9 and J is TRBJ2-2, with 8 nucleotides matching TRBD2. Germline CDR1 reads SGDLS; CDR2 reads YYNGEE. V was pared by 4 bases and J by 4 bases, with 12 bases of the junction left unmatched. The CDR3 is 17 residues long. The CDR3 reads CASSPLGASGPTGELFF. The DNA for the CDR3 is TGTGCCAGCAGCCCCCTGGGGGCTAGCGGGCCCACCGGGGAGCTGTTTTTT.

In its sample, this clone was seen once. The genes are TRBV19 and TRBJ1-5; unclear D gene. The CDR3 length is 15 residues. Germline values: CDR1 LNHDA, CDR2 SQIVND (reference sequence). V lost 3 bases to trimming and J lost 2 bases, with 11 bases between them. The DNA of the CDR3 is TGTGCCAGTAGTATCGCGGGTGGTGGCAATCAGCCCCAGCATTTT. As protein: CASSIAGGGNQPQHF.

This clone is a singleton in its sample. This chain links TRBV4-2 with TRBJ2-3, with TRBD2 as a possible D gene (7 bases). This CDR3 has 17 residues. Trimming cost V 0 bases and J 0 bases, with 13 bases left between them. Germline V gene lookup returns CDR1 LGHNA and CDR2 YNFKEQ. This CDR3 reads CASSQEGAGESTDTQYF. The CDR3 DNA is TGTGCCAGCAGCCAAGAGGGGGCGGGAGAGAGCACAGATACGCAGTATTTT.

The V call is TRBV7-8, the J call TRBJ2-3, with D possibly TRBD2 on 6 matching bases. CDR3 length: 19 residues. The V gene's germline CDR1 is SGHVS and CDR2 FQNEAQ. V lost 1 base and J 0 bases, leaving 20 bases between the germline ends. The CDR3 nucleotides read TGTGCCAGCAGCTTAGTACGTGTAATAACTAGCCGGAGCACAGATACGCAGTATTTT. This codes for CASSLVRVITSRSTDTQYF. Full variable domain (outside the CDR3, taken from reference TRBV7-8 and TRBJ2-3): GAGVSQSPRYKVAKRGQDVALRCDPISGHVSLFWYQQALGQGPEFLTYFQNEAQLDKSGLPSDRFFAERPEGSVSTLKIQRTQQEDSAVYLCASSLVRVITSRSTDTQYFGPGTRLTVL.

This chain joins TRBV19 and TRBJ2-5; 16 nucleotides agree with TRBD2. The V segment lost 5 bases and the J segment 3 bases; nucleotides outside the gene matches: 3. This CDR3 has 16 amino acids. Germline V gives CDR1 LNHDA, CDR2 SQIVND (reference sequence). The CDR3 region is CASSAGTSGREETQYF. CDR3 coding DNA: TGTGCCAGTAGTGCCGGGACTAGCGGGAGGGAAGAGACCCAGTACTTC.

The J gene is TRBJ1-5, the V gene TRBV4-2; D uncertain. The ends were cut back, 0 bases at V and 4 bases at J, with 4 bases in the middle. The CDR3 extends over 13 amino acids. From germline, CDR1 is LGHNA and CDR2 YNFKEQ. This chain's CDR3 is CASSQDRNQPQHF. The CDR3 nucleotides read TGTGCCAGCAGCCAAGACAGGAATCAGCCCCAGCATTTT.

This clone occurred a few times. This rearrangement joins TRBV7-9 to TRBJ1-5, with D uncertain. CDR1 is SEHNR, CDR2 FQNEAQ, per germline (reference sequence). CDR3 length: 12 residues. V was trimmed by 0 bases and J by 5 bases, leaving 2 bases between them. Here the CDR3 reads CASSLADQPQHF. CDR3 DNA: TGTGCCAGCAGCTTAGCGGATCAGCCCCAGCATTTT.

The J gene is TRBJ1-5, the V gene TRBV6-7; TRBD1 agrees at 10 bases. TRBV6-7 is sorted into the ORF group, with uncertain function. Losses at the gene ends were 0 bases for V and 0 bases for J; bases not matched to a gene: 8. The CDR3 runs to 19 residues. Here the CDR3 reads CASSYSGDRGKYSNQPQHF. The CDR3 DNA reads TGTGCCAGCAGTTACTCGGGGGACAGGGGAAAGTATAGCAATCAGCCCCAGCATTTT.

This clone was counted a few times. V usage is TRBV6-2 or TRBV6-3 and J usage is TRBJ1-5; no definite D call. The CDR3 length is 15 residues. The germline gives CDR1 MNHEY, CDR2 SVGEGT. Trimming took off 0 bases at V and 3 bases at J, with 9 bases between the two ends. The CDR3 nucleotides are TGTGCCAGCAGTTACTCCCGGGCCCCCAATCAGCCCCAGCATTTT. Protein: CASSYSRAPNQPQHF.

The CDR3 here is CASSLVVSGSGQETQYF. The CDR3 DNA reads as TGTGCCAGCAGCTTAGTGGTTAGCGGGAGTGGACAAGAGACCCAGTACTTC. The chain links TRBV11-3 to TRBJ2-5; 9 positions match TRBD2. Germline V CDR1 and CDR2: SGHNT, YENEEA. Trimming cost V 1 base and J 2 bases; bases outside gene matches: 8. The CDR3 totals 17 residues.

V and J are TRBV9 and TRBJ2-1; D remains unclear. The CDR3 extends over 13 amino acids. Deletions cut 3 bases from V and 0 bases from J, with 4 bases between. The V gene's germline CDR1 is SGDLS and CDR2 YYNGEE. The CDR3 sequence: CASSASSYNEQFF. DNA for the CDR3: TGTGCCAGCAGCGCGAGCTCCTACAATGAGCAGTTCTTC.

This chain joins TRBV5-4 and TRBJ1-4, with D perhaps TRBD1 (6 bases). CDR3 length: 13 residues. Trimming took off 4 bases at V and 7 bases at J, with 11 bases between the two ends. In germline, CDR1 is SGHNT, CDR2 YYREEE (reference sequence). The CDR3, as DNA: TGTGCCAGCAGCGAGCAGGGGAGTGAAAAACTGTTTTTT. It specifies CASSEQGSEKLFF. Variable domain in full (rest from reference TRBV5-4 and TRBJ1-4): ETGVTQSPTHLIKTRGQQVTLRCSSQSGHNTVSWYQQALGQGPQFIFQYYREEENGRGNFPPRFSGLQFPNYSSELNVNALELDDSALYLCASSEQGSEKLFFGSGTQLSVL.

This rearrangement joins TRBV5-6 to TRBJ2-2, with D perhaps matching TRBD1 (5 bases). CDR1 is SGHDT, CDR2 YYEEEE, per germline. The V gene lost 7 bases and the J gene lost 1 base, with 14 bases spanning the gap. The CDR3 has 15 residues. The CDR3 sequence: CASSEIRGNTGELFF. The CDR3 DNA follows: TGTGCCAGCTCCGAAATTAGGGGGAACACCGGGGAGCTGTTTTTT.

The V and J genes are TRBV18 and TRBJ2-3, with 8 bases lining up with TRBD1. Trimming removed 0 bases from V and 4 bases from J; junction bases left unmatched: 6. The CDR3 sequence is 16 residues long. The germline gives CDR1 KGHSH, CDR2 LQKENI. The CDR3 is CASSPPPGQGPDTQYF. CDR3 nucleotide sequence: TGTGCCAGCTCACCACCGCCAGGACAGGGCCCAGATACGCAGTATTTT. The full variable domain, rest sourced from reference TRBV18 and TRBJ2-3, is NAGVMQNPRHLVRRRGQEARLRCSPMKGHSHVYWYRQLPEEGLKFMVYLQKENIIDESGMPKERFSAEFPKEGPSILRIQQVVRGDSAAYFCASSPPPGQGPDTQYFGPGTRLTVL.

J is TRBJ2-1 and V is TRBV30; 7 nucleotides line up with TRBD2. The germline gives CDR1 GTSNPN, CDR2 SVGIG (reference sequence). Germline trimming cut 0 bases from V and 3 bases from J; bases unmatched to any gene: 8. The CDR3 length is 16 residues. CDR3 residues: CAWSVYAGRDYNEQFF. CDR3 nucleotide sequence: TGTGCCTGGAGTGTATATGCAGGGAGGGACTACAATGAGCAGTTCTTC.

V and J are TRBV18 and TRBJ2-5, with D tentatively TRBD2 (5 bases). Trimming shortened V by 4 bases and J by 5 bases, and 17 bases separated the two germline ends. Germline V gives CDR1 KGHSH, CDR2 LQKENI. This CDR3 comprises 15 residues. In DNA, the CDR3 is TGTGCCAGCTCACTTCCGACTAACCTGAGGGAGACCCAGTACTTC. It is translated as CASSLPTNLRETQYF. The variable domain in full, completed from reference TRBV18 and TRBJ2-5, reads NAGVMQNPRHLVRRRGQEARLRCSPMKGHSHVYWYRQLPEEGLKFMVYLQKENIIDESGMPKERFSAEFPKEGPSILRIQQVVRGDSAAYFCASSLPTNLRETQYFGPGTRLLVL.

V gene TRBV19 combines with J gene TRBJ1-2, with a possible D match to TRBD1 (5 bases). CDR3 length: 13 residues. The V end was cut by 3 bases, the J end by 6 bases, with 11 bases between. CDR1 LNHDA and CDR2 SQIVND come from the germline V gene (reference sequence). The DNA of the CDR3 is TGTGCCAGTAGTATGATTAGGGGAGATGGCTACACCTTC. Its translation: CASSMIRGDGYTF.

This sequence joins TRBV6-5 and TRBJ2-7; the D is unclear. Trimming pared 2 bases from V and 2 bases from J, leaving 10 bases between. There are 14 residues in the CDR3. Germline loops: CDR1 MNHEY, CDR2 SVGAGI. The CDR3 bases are TGTGCCAGCAGTTACGGACGCACGACCTACGAGCAGTACTTC. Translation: CASSYGRTTYEQYF.

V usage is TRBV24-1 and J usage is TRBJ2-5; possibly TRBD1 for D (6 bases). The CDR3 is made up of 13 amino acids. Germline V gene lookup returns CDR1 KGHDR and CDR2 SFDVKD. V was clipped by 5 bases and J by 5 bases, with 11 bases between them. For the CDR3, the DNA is TGTGCCACCAGTGGACAGGTCCCGGAGACCCAGTACTTC. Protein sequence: CATSGQVPETQYF.

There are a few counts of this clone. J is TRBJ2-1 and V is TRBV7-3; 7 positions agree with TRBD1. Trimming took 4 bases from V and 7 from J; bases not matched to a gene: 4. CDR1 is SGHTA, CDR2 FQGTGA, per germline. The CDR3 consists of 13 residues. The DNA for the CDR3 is TGTGCCAGCAGCTCAACAGGGGTGAATGAGCAGTTCTTC. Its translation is CASSSTGVNEQFF.

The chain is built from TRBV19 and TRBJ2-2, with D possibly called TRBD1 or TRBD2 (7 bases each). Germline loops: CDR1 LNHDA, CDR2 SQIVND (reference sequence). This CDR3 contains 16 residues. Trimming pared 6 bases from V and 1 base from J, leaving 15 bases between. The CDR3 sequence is CASRLGGTVNTGELFF. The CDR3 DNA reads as TGTGCCAGTAGGCTGGGGGGGACAGTGAACACCGGGGAGCTGTTTTTT.

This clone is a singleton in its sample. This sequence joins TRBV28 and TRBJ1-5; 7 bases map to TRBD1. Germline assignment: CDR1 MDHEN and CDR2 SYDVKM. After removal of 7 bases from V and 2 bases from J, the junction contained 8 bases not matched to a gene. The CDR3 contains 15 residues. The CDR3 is CASNPTGDGNQPQHF. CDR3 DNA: TGTGCCAGCAATCCTACAGGGGATGGCAATCAGCCCCAGCATTTT.

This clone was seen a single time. The CDR3 is CASSSAVHQGMGVYNEQFF. CDR3 nucleotides: TGCGCCAGCAGCTCAGCCGTACATCAAGGGATGGGGGTCTACAATGAGCAGTTCTTC. The chain uses TRBV5-1 and TRBJ2-1; the D call may be TRBD1 or TRBD2 (5 bases each). Germline V gene lookup returns CDR1 SGHRS and CDR2 YFSETQ. This CDR3 region has 19 residues. V lost 3 bases and J 3 bases, leaving 25 bases between the germline ends.

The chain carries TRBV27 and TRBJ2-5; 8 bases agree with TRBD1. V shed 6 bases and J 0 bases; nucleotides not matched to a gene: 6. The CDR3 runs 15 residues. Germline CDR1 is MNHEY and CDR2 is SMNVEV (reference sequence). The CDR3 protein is CASSSDRAYQETQYF. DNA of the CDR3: TGTGCCAGCAGCTCGGACAGGGCGTACCAAGAGACCCAGTACTTC.

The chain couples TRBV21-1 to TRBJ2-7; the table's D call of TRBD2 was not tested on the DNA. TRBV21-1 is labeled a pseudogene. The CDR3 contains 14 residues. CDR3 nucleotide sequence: TGTGCCAGCAGCAAAGATCCAGCGTCCTACGAGCAGTACTTC. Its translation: CASSKDPASYEQYF.

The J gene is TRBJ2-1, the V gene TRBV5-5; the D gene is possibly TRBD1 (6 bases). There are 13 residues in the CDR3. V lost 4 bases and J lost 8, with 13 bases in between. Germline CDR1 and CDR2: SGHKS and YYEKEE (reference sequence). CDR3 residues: CASSVVRGYEQFF. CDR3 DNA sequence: TGTGCCAGCAGCGTGGTCAGGGGATATGAGCAGTTCTTC.

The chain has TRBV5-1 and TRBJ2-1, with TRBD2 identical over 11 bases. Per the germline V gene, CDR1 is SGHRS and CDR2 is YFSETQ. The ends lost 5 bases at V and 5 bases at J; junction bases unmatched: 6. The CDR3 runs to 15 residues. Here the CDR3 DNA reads TGCGCCAGCAGTGAGACTAGCGGGGCCAACAATGAGCAGTTCTTC. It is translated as CASSETSGANNEQFF.

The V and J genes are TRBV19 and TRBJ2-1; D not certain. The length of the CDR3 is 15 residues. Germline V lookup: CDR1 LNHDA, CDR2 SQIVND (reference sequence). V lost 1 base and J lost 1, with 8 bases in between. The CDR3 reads CASSIAGVSYNEQFF. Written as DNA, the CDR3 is TGTGCCAGTAGTATAGCGGGCGTTTCCTACAATGAGCAGTTCTTC.

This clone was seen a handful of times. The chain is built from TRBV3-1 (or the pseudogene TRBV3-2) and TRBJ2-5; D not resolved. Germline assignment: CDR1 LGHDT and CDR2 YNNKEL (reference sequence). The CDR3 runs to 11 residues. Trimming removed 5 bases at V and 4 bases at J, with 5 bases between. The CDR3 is CASSYGETQYF. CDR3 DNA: TGTGCCAGCAGCTATGGAGAGACCCAGTACTTC.